This is a list of T cell receptor beta chains from one sample in a study of cytomegalovirus exposure and HLA in healthy donors. Clones were sequenced by immunoSEQ multiplex PCR, and TCRdb holds only the in-frame ones, with some missing. The sample consists of fewer than 250,000 clones, approximately 80% of them appearing once. Sequencing was performed on PBMCs. The receptors come from a woman aged 25 to 39 in good health and CMV-seropositive. The CDR3 runs from the conserved cysteine through the conserved F or W. The order of the fields is J gene, clone size, D gene, V gene, CDR3 protein, CDR3 DNA. The D gene is left open where the match is weak. Clone size is not always given. Where it is, it says once, few, many or a class for expanded clones.

TRBJ1-5 NA TRBD1 TRBV5-6 CASSLAGGTGKQPQHF TGTGCCAGCAGCTTGGCCGGCGGGACAGGGAAACAGCCCCAGCATTTT
TRBJ1-2 NA TRBD1 TRBV5-1 CASHEQPRGQGYGYTF TGCGCCAGCCATGAACAGCCCAGGGGGCAAGGCTATGGCTACACCTTC
TRBJ2-7 once TRBD2 TRBV19 CASSMRLAAERPYEQYF TGTGCCAGTAGTATGAGACTAGCGGCAGAACGCCCCTACGAGCAGTACTTC
TRBJ1-1 NA NA TRBV2 CASSETPALNTEAFF TGTGCCAGCAGTGAGACCCCAGCGCTGAACACTGAAGCTTTCTTT
TRBJ2-5 NA NA TRBV28 CASSPIQETQYF TGTGCCAGCAGCCCTATCCAAGAGACCCAGTACTTC
TRBJ1-2 NA TRBD1 TRBV7-2 CASSLSQGANYGYTF TGTGCCAGCAGCTTAAGTCAGGGGGCGAACTATGGCTACACCTTC
TRBJ2-7 NA TRBD2 TRBV7-4 CASSLALIGLAALGNEQYF TGTGCCAGCAGCTTAGCCTTAATAGGACTAGCGGCCTTAGGGAACGAGCAGTACTTC
TRBJ2-4 NA TRBD1 TRBV5-6 CASSRDSAPLAKNIQYF TGTGCCAGCAGCCGGGACAGCGCGCCACTAGCCAAAAACATTCAGTACTTC
TRBJ1-4 few NA TRBV2 CASRDIRGINEKLFF TGTGCCAGCAGAGATATAAGGGGGATTAATGAAAAACTGTTTTTT
TRBJ2-5 NA NA TRBV2 CASSESSGQPKETQYF TGTGCCAGCAGTGAGTCATCCGGACAGCCAAAAGAGACCCAGTACTTC
TRBJ2-5 NA TRBD2 TRBV5-1 CASSFPASGETQYF TGCGCCAGCAGTTTCCCCGCTAGCGGTGAGACCCAGTACTTC
TRBJ1-5 few TRBD1 TRBV18 CASSPSGQSNQPQHF TGTGCCAGCTCACCTTCGGGACAGAGCAATCAGCCCCAGCATTTT
TRBJ2-7 NA TRBD2 TRBV9 CASSEGGTVGSEQYF TGTGCCAGCAGCGAGGGAGGGACGGTGGGGAGCGAGCAGTACTTC
TRBJ1-2 NA NA TRBV28 CASSLALGLRGYTF TGTGCCAGCAGTTTAGCCCTAGGCCTTCGGGGCTACACCTTC
TRBJ2-3 NA NA TRBV6-5 CASSYMAGPTDTQYF TGTGCCAGCAGTTACATGGCAGGCCCCACAGATACGCAGTATTTT
TRBJ2-7 NA TRBD2 TRBV19 CASNIGWGGEQYF TGTGCCAGTAATATAGGTTGGGGGGGCGAGCAGTACTTC
TRBJ1-4 NA TRBD1 TRBV9 CASSPSPGTVGEKLFF TGTGCCAGCAGCCCCAGCCCCGGGACAGTCGGTGAAAAACTGTTTTTT
TRBJ2-1 NA NA TRBV10-3 CAISESGRGRDGYNEQFF TGTGCCATCAGTGAGTCGGGGCGTGGCAGGGATGGTTACAATGAGCAGTTCTTC
TRBJ1-1 few NA TRBV19 CASSTSTTSGRAFF TGTGCCAGTAGTACTTCCACGACCTCCGGGAGGGCTTTCTTT
TRBJ1-1 NA NA TRBV6-1 CASTKGQRLDAFF TGTGCCAGCACCAAAGGCCAGCGCCTAGATGCTTTCTTT
TRBJ2-7 NA TRBD2 TRBV23-1 CASSQSSRGKYEQYF TGCGCCAGCAGTCAATCGTCGCGGGGGAAGTACGAGCAGTACTTC
TRBJ1-5 NA TRBD1 TRBV10-3 CAISPGQGVGQPQHF TGTGCCATCAGTCCGGGACAGGGTGTTGGTCAGCCCCAGCATTTT
TRBJ1-5 NA TRBD1 TRBV4-1 CASSQGGQGNQPQHF TGCGCCAGCAGCCAGGGTGGACAGGGGAACCAGCCCCAGCATTTT
TRBJ1-2 few NA TRBV4-2 CASSPPRTAYGYTF TGTGCCAGCAGCCCCCCTCGGACAGCCTATGGCTACACCTTC
TRBJ1-1 NA NA TRBV9 CASSVAGYGEAFF TGTGCCAGCAGCGTAGCAGGATATGGTGAAGCTTTCTTT
TRBJ1-1 few NA TRBV18 CASSRLQAPNTEAFF TGTGCCAGCTCACGGTTACAGGCCCCGAACACTGAAGCTTTCTTT
TRBJ2-1 NA NA TRBV7-9 CASSSRSSYNEQFF TGTGCCAGCAGCTCCCGCAGCTCCTACAATGAGCAGTTCTTC